This T cell receptor (beta chain) was sequenced during a study of blood T cells in healthy people across ages. Study-wide points: Age brought a roughly linear fall in TCR beta diversity measured per million T cells.

Only a few counts were recorded for this clonotype. No antigen is known for it. Germline assignment: CDR1 DFQATT and CDR2 SNEGSKA (reference sequence). This CDR3 region has 14 residues. Alongside a J-beta primer mix, a sample-barcoded 5' primer served in a second PCR lasting about 6 to 12 cycles. A template-switch adaptor containing 12 random nucleotides labeled each cDNA molecule. All samples yielded 2.5 million or more CDR3-containing paired-end reads. Each CDR3 protein is one row after TCRdb ran MiXCR on the 5' RACE reads. Found here are fewer than 2,000,000 distinct CDR3 sequences, roughly two fifths of them singletons; the top ten hold about 23%.

Sequenced: blood. The TCR was taken from a human donor in good health. The genes are TRBV20-1 and TRBJ2-5; D is possibly TRBD2 (5 bases). The end of the DNA fits TRBJ2-7 better, so the J call may be wrong. CDR3 region: CSASRAEALNEQYF. For the CDR3, the DNA is TGCAGTGCTAGTCGCGCGGAGGCGTTGAACGAGCAGTACTTC.